The 30 T cell receptor beta chains below all came from one sample that was sequenced in a study of T cell responses to AZD1222 COVID-19 vaccine. Libraries were prepared by immunoSEQ multiplex PCR; TCRdb keeps only in-frame clonotypes and omits some of them. The sample holds around 130,000 clones, roughly 93% seen once. The source was peripheral blood, collected on day 0 of AZD1222 vaccination. The receptors derive from an adult in good health.

The rearrangement uses TRBV7-2 and TRBJ2-7, with 12 positions matching TRBD1. Germline V lookup: CDR1 SGHTA, CDR2 FQGNSA. The CDR3 runs to 15 residues. V shed 5 bases, J shed 6 bases, and the junction held 8 bases outside the gene matches. The CDR3 loop is CASSRTGTGGSEQYF. The CDR3 region has the DNA TGTGCCAGCAGCAGAACCGGGACAGGGGGCAGCGAGCAGTACTTC. The complete variable domain, with remaining parts taken from reference TRBV7-2 and TRBJ2-7, reads GAGVSQSPSNKVTEKGKDVELRCDPISGHTALYWYRQSLGQGLEFLIYFQGNSAPDKSGLPSDRFSAERTGGSVSTLTIQRTQQEDSAVYLCASSRTGTGGSEQYFGPGTRLTVT.

The rearrangement uses TRBV5-6 and TRBJ1-5, with TRBD1 as a possible D gene (5 bases). The CDR3 is 14 residues long. V lost 0 bases and J lost 7, with 11 bases in between. Germline V gene lookup returns CDR1 SGHDT and CDR2 YYEEEE. CDR3 nucleotide sequence: TGTGCCAGCAGCTTGGGCCCAGGGTCCCAGCCCCAGCATTTT. As protein: CASSLGPGSQPQHF.

This chain connects TRBV30 to TRBJ2-3, with D perhaps assigned TRBD1 or TRBD2 (5 bases each). This CDR3 has 13 amino acids. Germline CDR1 and CDR2: GTSNPN and SVGIG (reference sequence). V was shortened by 5 bases and J by 4 bases, with 13 bases between the two germline ends. CDR3 sequence reads: CAWGGSSADTQYF. CDR3 DNA sequence: TGTGCCTGGGGGGGTAGCTCGGCAGATACGCAGTATTTT.

V usage is TRBV12-3 or TRBV12-4 and J usage is TRBJ1-2, with D hard to call. V lost 7 bases and J 3 bases, leaving 12 bases between the germline ends. The CDR3 sequence is 13 residues long. DNA of the CDR3: TGTGCCAGCAATTACGGCGGTGACTATGGCTACACCTTC. This codes for CASNYGGDYGYTF.

The genes are TRBV7-2 and TRBJ2-1; 10 bases are a match to TRBD2. This CDR3 spans 17 amino acids. V trimming: 2 bases; J trimming: 1 base; junction bases outside the gene matches: 5. The V gene's germline CDR1 is SGHTA and CDR2 FQGNSA. This CDR3 reads CASSLPGLAFSYNEQFF. The CDR3 coding sequence is TGTGCCAGCAGCTTACCGGGACTAGCGTTTTCCTACAATGAGCAGTTCTTC.

The chain employs TRBV24-1 and TRBJ2-2; TRBD1 agrees at 10 bases. This CDR3 contains 15 residues. The germline CDR1 and CDR2 sequences are KGHDR and SFDVKD. V lost 4 bases, J lost 6 bases, and 4 bases stayed unmatched. The CDR3 DNA sequence: TGTGCCACCAGTGACACGGGACAGGGGTCCGGGGAGCTGTTTTTT. It is translated as CATSDTGQGSGELFF.

The J gene is TRBJ1-3, the V gene TRBV19; no clear D. V was clipped by 5 bases and J by 2 bases, with 13 bases between them. CDR3 length: 15 amino acids. CDR1 is LNHDA and CDR2 is SQIVND in the germline V gene (reference sequence). The CDR3, as DNA: TGTGCCAGTAGTTCACTCGGCTCTGCTGGAAACACCATATATTTT. It codes for CASSSLGSAGNTIYF.

J is TRBJ1-6 and V is TRBV7-3; D unresolved. The CDR3 is made up of 16 amino acids. Germline V lookup: CDR1 SGHTA, CDR2 FQGTGA. V shed 8 bases and J shed 7 bases, with 21 bases lying between them. CDR3 sequence reads: CASRDLVSSGNSPLHF. CDR3 bases: TGTGCCAGCCGCGATTTAGTAAGTTCTGGGAATTCACCCCTCCACTTT.

The chain has TRBV28 and TRBJ1-2; D ambiguous. This CDR3 has 15 residues. Trimming pared 5 bases from V and 1 base from J, leaving 14 bases between. The germline V gene encodes CDR1 MDHEN and CDR2 SYDVKM. In DNA, the CDR3 is TGTGCCAGCAGTCGTGCCGGGAGCTTTAACTATGGCTACACCTTC. Protein: CASSRAGSFNYGYTF.

The chain recombines TRBV28 with TRBJ1-1; maybe TRBD1 (6 bases). V gave up 2 bases and J gave up 6 bases, with 16 bases separating them. CDR3 size: 15 residues. CDR1 and CDR2 (germline): MDHEN, SYDVKM. CDR3 loop: CASSLGRGGTAEAFF. The CDR3 bases are TGTGCCAGCAGTTTAGGTAGAGGGGGTACGGCTGAAGCTTTCTTT. The full variable domain, rest sourced from reference TRBV28 and TRBJ1-1, is DVKVTQSSRYLVKRTGEKVFLECVQDMDHENMFWYRQDPGLGLRLIYFSYDVKMKEKGDIPEGYSVSREKKERFSLILESASTNQTSMYLCASSLGRGGTAEAFFGQGTRLTVV.

This clone occurred once. The rearrangement uses TRBV7-8 and TRBJ1-1, with no clear D. Germline V CDR1 and CDR2: SGHVS, FQNEAQ. Trimming took off 4 bases at V and 0 bases at J, with 21 bases between the two ends. The CDR3 consists of 18 residues. The CDR3 coding sequence is TGTGCCAGCAGCTACCTAGGACGGAGCCGCGGTGTGAACACTGAAGCTTTCTTT. Amino acid sequence: CASSYLGRSRGVNTEAFF.

This clone was observed a few times. J is TRBJ2-1 and V is TRBV7-8; 12 nucleotides agree with TRBD2. This CDR3 has 15 residues. The V gene end was trimmed by 1 base and the J gene end by 10 bases; junction bases not matched to a gene: 5. CDR1 and CDR2 (germline): SGHVS, FQNEAQ. CDR3 protein: CASSLGLAGGREQFF. CDR3 DNA: TGTGCCAGCAGCTTAGGCCTAGCGGGAGGGCGGGAGCAGTTCTTC.

The genes are TRBV24-1 and TRBJ2-4, with 10 nucleotides matching TRBD1. The CDR3 has 18 amino acids. J gave up 1 base and V 3 bases, and 8 bases lay outside the gene matches. CDR1 is KGHDR and CDR2 is SFDVKD in the germline V gene. The CDR3 DNA is TGTGCCACCAGTGATCCGACAGGGGGCGAGGGGGCCAAAAACATTCAGTACTTC. Translation: CATSDPTGGEGAKNIQYF.

The gene calls are TRBV24-1 and TRBJ2-1, with 9 bases matching TRBD1. V shed 11 bases, J shed 4 bases, and the junction held 5 bases outside the gene matches. The CDR3 covers 13 residues. Per germline, CDR1 KGHDR and CDR2 SFDVKD. CDR3 protein: CAIRDRDYNEQFF. The CDR3 DNA is TGTGCCATCCGGGACAGGGATTACAATGAGCAGTTCTTC.

The chain couples TRBV27 to TRBJ1-2; 9 positions agree with TRBD1. The CDR3 loop spans 14 amino acids. Per the germline V gene, CDR1 is MNHEY and CDR2 is SMNVEV (reference sequence). Losses at the gene ends were 4 bases for V and 8 bases for J; bases not matched to a gene: 8. CDR3 coding DNA: TGTGCCAGCAGTTCGGACAGGGGCATAAGGGGCTACACCTTC. Its translation: CASSSDRGIRGYTF.

As to this clone: In the same sample, other DNA sequences code for this CDR3. CDR3 bases: TGTGCCAGCAGCCAATCCTACGAGCAGTACTTC. Amino acid sequence: CASSQSYEQYF. The chain couples TRBV3-1 (or the pseudogene TRBV3-2) to TRBJ2-7; D not certain. V was pared by 2 bases and J by 1 base, with 0 bases between. The CDR3 consists of 11 residues. Germline CDR1 reads LGHDT; CDR2 reads YNNKEL (reference sequence).

The chain recombines TRBV10-3 with TRBJ1-5, with 9 bases matching TRBD1. The CDR3 covers 14 residues. Germline V gene data show CDR1 as ENHRY and CDR2 as SYGVKD. V lost 3 bases, J lost 7 bases, and 4 bases stayed unmatched. This CDR3 is CAISDGQGMQPQHF. CDR3 DNA: TGTGCCATCAGTGACGGACAGGGGATGCAGCCCCAGCATTTT.

V gene TRBV18 combines with J gene TRBJ1-1; D might be TRBD1 (5 bases). Trimming left V 5 bases short and J 5 bases short, with 24 bases between. Germline values: CDR1 KGHSH, CDR2 LQKENI. The CDR3 sequence is 17 residues long. The CDR3 sequence: CASSTPLGQGMITEAFF. DNA for the CDR3: TGTGCCAGCTCAACCCCCCTTGGGCAGGGCATGATAACTGAAGCTTTCTTT.

The chain is built from TRBV9 and TRBJ1-1, with no clear D. Between the trimmed V and J ends, which lost 0 bases and 5 bases, there was a span of 8 bases. Germline assignment: CDR1 SGDLS and CDR2 YYNGEE. CDR3 size: 13 residues. CDR3 nucleotides: TGTGCCAGCAGCGTAGACCAGTGGACTGAAGCTTTCTTT. Its translation: CASSVDQWTEAFF.

The chain has TRBV29-1 and TRBJ2-7; no clear D gene. Germline V gene sequence: CDR1 SQVTM, CDR2 ANQGSEA. Trimming took 6 bases from V and 1 from J, leaving 16 bases between them. The CDR3 totals 14 residues. The CDR3 protein is CSVVWTKGSYEQYF. CDR3 bases: TGCAGCGTCGTATGGACCAAGGGTTCCTACGAGCAGTACTTC.

J is TRBJ1-1 and V is TRBV28; 8 bases are shared with TRBD1. In germline, CDR1 is MDHEN, CDR2 SYDVKM. This CDR3 spans 13 amino acids. The J segment lost 3 bases and the V segment lost 6 bases, leaving 3 bases of the junction unmatched. For the CDR3, the DNA is TGTGCCAGCAGGCTGGGACAGGACACTGAAGCTTTCTTT. It is translated as CASRLGQDTEAFF.

The chain combines TRBV10-3 with TRBJ2-3; no definite D call. Germline CDR1 and CDR2: ENHRY and SYGVKD. CDR3 length: 14 residues. The V end was cut by 3 bases, the J end by 2 bases, with 9 bases between. In nucleotides, the CDR3 is TGTGCCATCAGTGAAAGCCCTTTCACAGATACGCAGTATTTT. Translation: CAISESPFTDTQYF.

The rearrangement links TRBV30 to TRBJ1-2, with D perhaps matching TRBD1 (6 bases). CDR1 is GTSNPN, CDR2 SVGIG, per germline (reference sequence). The V end was cut by 0 bases, the J end by 4 bases, with 12 bases between. The CDR3 sequence is 14 residues long. Here the CDR3 reads CAWSVGGQPYGYTF. The CDR3 DNA is TGTGCCTGGAGTGTGGGTGGACAGCCCTATGGCTACACCTTC.

The V gene is TRBV5-1, the J gene TRBJ1-3; D gene uncertain. Looked up from germline, CDR1 is SGHRS and CDR2 is YFSETQ. V was clipped by 0 bases and J by 0 bases, with 4 bases between them. The CDR3 spans 14 residues. The CDR3 here is CASSLDPSGNTIYF. The CDR3 DNA reads as TGCGCCAGCAGCTTGGATCCCTCTGGAAACACCATATATTTT.

V usage is TRBV5-4 and J usage is TRBJ2-7; 7 nucleotides agree with TRBD2. Germline CDR1 is SGHNT and CDR2 is YYREEE (reference sequence). The junction had 9 bases not matched to a gene; V was cut back by 3 bases and J by 6 bases. The CDR3 sequence is 14 residues long. The CDR3 region has the DNA TGTGCCAGCAGCTCGTCCCGGGAGGCCGGCGAGCAGTACTTC. Its protein product is CASSSSREAGEQYF.

J is TRBJ2-1 and V is TRBV7-2; 8 bases are shared with TRBD2. CDR3 length: 13 residues. Germline trimming cut 6 bases from V and 7 bases from J; bases unmatched to any gene: 5. Germline V lookup: CDR1 SGHTA, CDR2 FQGNSA. The DNA of the CDR3 is TGTGCCAGCAGTATCGGGAGGGTGAATGAGCAGTTCTTC. Amino acid sequence: CASSIGRVNEQFF.

V gene TRBV27 combines with J gene TRBJ1-5; no definite D call. V was cut by 5 bases and J by 0 bases, with 8 bases left in between. The CDR3 consists of 14 residues. Per germline, CDR1 MNHEY and CDR2 SMNVEV (reference sequence). The CDR3 protein is CASSARYSNQPQHF. The DNA for the CDR3 is TGTGCCAGCAGTGCCCGGTATAGCAATCAGCCCCAGCATTTT.

The J gene is TRBJ2-5, the V gene TRBV29-1, with 11 bases that match TRBD1. The CDR3 covers 12 residues. V lost 3 bases to trimming and J lost 10 bases; unmatched junction nucleotides: 4. Germline CDR1 SQVTM, CDR2 ANQGSEA. CDR3 region: CSVEGDRGDQYF. For the CDR3, the DNA is TGCAGCGTTGAGGGGGACAGGGGGGACCAGTACTTC. The entire variable domain, with the rest obtained from reference TRBV29-1 and TRBJ2-5, is as follows: SAVISQKPSRDICQRGTSLTIQCQVDSQVTMMFWYRQQPGQSLTLIATANQGSEATYESGFVIDKFPISRPNLTFSTLTVSNMSPEDSSIYLCSVEGDRGDQYFGPGTRLLVL.

This clone was counted a single time. The rearrangement joins TRBV30 to TRBJ1-2, with D possibly TRBD1 on 6 matching bases. Between the trimmed V and J ends, which lost 2 bases and 5 bases, there was a span of 15 bases. The CDR3 contains 14 residues. Germline CDR1 is GTSNPN and CDR2 is SVGIG (reference sequence). The CDR3 nucleotides are TGTGCCTGGAGTCAGTACAGGGTTCGGTATGGCTACACCTTC. Its protein product is CAWSQYRVRYGYTF.

The V and J genes are TRBV27 and TRBJ1-5, with D hard to call. In germline, CDR1 is MNHEY, CDR2 SMNVEV (reference sequence). The V and J ends lost 6 bases and 2 bases respectively, with 8 bases between them. This CDR3 is built from 13 residues. Written as DNA, the CDR3 is TGTGCCAGCAGCCTGGTTGGCAATCAGCCCCAGCATTTT. It yields the protein CASSLVGNQPQHF.